This is a list of T cell receptor beta chains from one sample in a study of T-cell reconstitution after alpha-beta-depleted transplantation in children. TCRdb called the PCR reads again in MiXCR, with one record for every CDR3 protein. The table shows about 640,000 distinct CDR3 sequences, with roughly 15% occurring only once. Material: PBMCs from the stem cell graft donor, obtained from the stem cell graft. These receptors all come from a human donor who donated a stem cell graft to a child with acute myeloid leukemia. CDR3s include the opening cysteine and the closing phenylalanine or tryptophan. Fields, in order: D gene, clone size, V gene, J gene, CDR3 DNA, CDR3 protein. The D gene is left open where the match is weak. Part of the rows lack a size; the others show once, few, many or a class for expanded clones.

-	few	TRBV6-1	TRBJ1-5	TGTGCCAGCGGGGAAGATCCTTATAGCAATCAGCCCCAGCATTTT	CASGEDPYSNQPQHF
TRBD1	-	TRBV27	TRBJ1-5	TGTGCCAGCAGCCCGGTGGGGACAGGGGACCCTCATCAGCCCCAGCATTTT	CASSPVGTGDPHQPQHF
TRBD1	many	TRBV20-1	TRBJ1-1	TGCAGTGCTAACTCGGGACAGGCGAACACTGAAGCTTTCTTT	CSANSGQANTEAFF
-	-	TRBV7-9	TRBJ2-4	TGTGCCAGCAGCTTAGCCGAGACAGCGGCCAAAAACATTCAGTACTTC	CASSLAETAAKNIQYF
TRBD2	many	TRBV29-1	TRBJ2-5	TGCAGCGTTGAAGGGGGGGGTCTAATTCCACAAGAGACCCAGTACTTC	CSVEGGGLIPQETQYF
-	many	TRBV12-3/TRBV12-4	TRBJ2-4	TGTGCCAGCAGTTTAGGTGGCCCCCCAAACATTCAGTACTTC	CASSLGGPPNIQYF
-	many	TRBV6-5	TRBJ2-5	TGTGCCAGCAGTTACAGGAATGGCCAAGAGACCCAGTACTTC	CASSYRNGQETQYF
-	-	TRBV27	TRBJ2-5	TGTGCCAGCAGTTCCCCCTCGGGTCGAGGAGAGACCCAGTACTTC	CASSSPSGRGETQYF
TRBD1	few	TRBV19	TRBJ2-1	TGTGCCAGTAGTACTGGCGGGACAGGGAATTATCGATCCTACAATGAGCAGTTCTTC	CASSTGGTGNYRSYNEQFF
TRBD2	-	TRBV19	TRBJ2-1	TGTGCCAGTAGTTCCCTAGCGGGGGGACACTCAAGCTCCTACAATGAGCAGTTCTTC	CASSSLAGGHSSSYNEQFF
TRBD2	many	TRBV10-1	TRBJ2-3	TGCGCCAGCAAGAAGGAAAGCGGGGCAGATACGCAGTATTTT	CASKKESGADTQYF
-	few	TRBV7-9	TRBJ2-3	TGTGCCAGCAGCTTGGAGAGGGAGATACTCACAGATACGCAGTATTTT	CASSLEREILTDTQYF
TRBD1	-	TRBV5-1	TRBJ1-1	TGCGCCAGCAGCTTCCGGGACAGGGGCGAGGGCACTGAAGCTTTCTTT	CASSFRDRGEGTEAFF
TRBD2	-	TRBV7-2	TRBJ2-3	TGTGCCAGCAGCGGGGGACTAGCGGGGGGCGGGGATACGCAGTATTTT	CASSGGLAGGGDTQYF
TRBD1	many	TRBV29-1	TRBJ2-4	TGCAGCGTTGGATCGGGACAGGGGAGGTACTTC	CSVGSGQGRYF
-	-	TRBV5-6	TRBJ2-7	TGTGCCAGCAGCGCGACAGACTACGAGCAGTACTTC	CASSATDYEQYF
TRBD2	-	TRBV11-1	TRBJ2-1	TGTGCCAGCAGCTTAGGCGGGGGTCGAACCAATGAGCAGTTCTTC	CASSLGGGRTNEQFF
TRBD2	-	TRBV27	TRBJ2-3	TGTGCCAGCAGGGGGGCGCCGGGGAGCGGGGGGGCGCAAATAACGCAGTATTTT	CASRGAPGSGGAQITQYF
TRBD2	many	TRBV10-3	TRBJ2-1	TGTGCCATCAGTGAGCGGGGGGGCTACAATGAGCAGTTCTTC	CAISERGGYNEQFF
-	-	TRBV6-5	TRBJ2-7	TGTGCCAGCAGTTACAGGGGCCGTAGCTCCTACGAGCAGTACTTC	CASSYRGRSSYEQYF
TRBD1	many	TRBV20-1	TRBJ1-2	TGCAGTGCTGGCGGACAGGCCGCGGGGAGTGGCTACACCTTC	CSAGGQAAGSGYTF
-	few	TRBV29-1	TRBJ1-1	TGCAGCGTTGCCGACGGGGACACTGAAGCTTTCTTT	CSVADGDTEAFF
-	-	TRBV12-3/TRBV12-4	TRBJ2-2	TGTGCCAGCAGTTTAACAGGGTGGGGGGCCGGGGAGCTGTTTTTT	CASSLTGWGAGELFF
TRBD1	-	TRBV24-1	TRBJ2-1	TGTGCCACCAGTGACCCTGGACAGGGCGGGGATGAGCAGTTCTTC	CATSDPGQGGDEQFF
-	many	TRBV7-3	TRBJ1-1	TGTGCCAGCAGCTTAACCGGGGTTGGTGAAGCTTTCTTT	CASSLTGVGEAFF
TRBD1	-	TRBV4-3	TRBJ1-3	TGCGCCAGCAGCCATTCCGGGACAGGGGGAAACACCATATATTTT	CASSHSGTGGNTIYF
-	-	TRBV20-1	TRBJ1-1	TGCAGTGCTAGGGGGGGGGGGATGAACACTGAAGCTTTCTTT	CSARGGGMNTEAFF
-	many	TRBV6-5	TRBJ2-7	TGTGCCAGCAGTTACCGCCCCGGGACCCCTCTCTACGAGCAGTACTTC	CASSYRPGTPLYEQYF
TRBD1	many	TRBV29-1	TRBJ2-1	TGCAGCGTTGTTAAAAAGGACAGGACCTACAATGAGCAGTTCTTC	CSVVKKDRTYNEQFF
-	-	TRBV20-1	TRBJ2-7	TGCAGTACCGGACGGGGCGGGGTTCCCTACGAGCAGTACTTC	CSTGRGGVPYEQYF
-	many	TRBV20-1	TRBJ1-1	TGCAGTGCTAGAGATCCTGGCACTGAAGCTTTCTTT	CSARDPGTEAFF
-	many	TRBV20-1	TRBJ2-1	TGCAGTGCTAGAGATCTGCGAGGGGTAACGGCGTACAATGAGCAGTTCTTC	CSARDLRGVTAYNEQFF
TRBD1	-	TRBV28	TRBJ2-5	TGTGCCACAGCAAGTGGGACAGGGGGGTGGGAGACCCAGTACTTC	CATASGTGGWETQYF
TRBD1	few	TRBV20-1	TRBJ1-5	TGCAGTGCTCGTCCGGGACAGTCTAGCAATCAGCCCCAGCATTTT	CSARPGQSSNQPQHF
TRBD2	few	TRBV6-5	TRBJ2-1	TGTGCCAGCAGTTACTACACGACTAGCGGGGACCAGTTCTTC	CASSYYTTSGDQFF
TRBD2	-	TRBV20-1	TRBJ2-2	TGCAGTGCTAGAGTCCCCTCGGGGGGACTTGGAGGTGGCACCGGGGAGCTGTTTTTT	CSARVPSGGLGGGTGELFF
-	few	TRBV5-1	TRBJ2-7	TGCGCCAGCAGCTTGGTCACCAACTCCTACGAGCAGTACTTC	CASSLVTNSYEQYF
TRBD1	few	TRBV29-1	TRBJ2-5	TGCAGCGTTAAAACAGGGGAAGGATACCAAGAGACCCAGTACTTC	CSVKTGEGYQETQYF
-	many	TRBV20-1	TRBJ1-6	TGCAGTGCTCCCGTCGGGAGTAACTATAATTCACCCCTCCACTTT	CSAPVGSNYNSPLHF
TRBD2	-	TRBV29-1	TRBJ2-3	TGCAGCGTTGAAGCTAGCGGAGGAGATACGCAGTATTTT	CSVEASGGDTQYF
-	many	TRBV29-1	TRBJ1-1	TGCAGCGTTGAAAGACACCTGACTGCTGAAGCTTTCTTT	CSVERHLTAEAFF
-	-	TRBV7-2	TRBJ2-1	TGTGCCAGCACCGTCGACCCGGCAAATGAGCAGTTCTTC	CASTVDPANEQFF
TRBD1	-	TRBV19	TRBJ2-3	TGTGCCAGTAGTATCTCTACAGGGGACACAGATACGCAGTATTTT	CASSISTGDTDTQYF
-	-	TRBV20-1	TRBJ1-5	TGCAGTGCCTCCAGGAAGGATCAGCCCCAGCATTTT	CSASRKDQPQHF
-	many	TRBV20-1	TRBJ2-5	TGCAGTGCTAGCGATGAGATCGGAGAGACCCAGTACTTC	CSASDEIGETQYF
-	few	TRBV2	TRBJ2-2	TGTGCCAGCAGGGGACGGAACACCGGGGAGCTGTTTTTT	CASRGRNTGELFF
-	many	TRBV12-3/TRBV12-4	TRBJ2-7	TGTGCCAGCCGTAGCCCAGGGGATCCCTACGAGCAGTACTTC	CASRSPGDPYEQYF
TRBD2	many	TRBV6-1	TRBJ2-5	TGTGCCAGCAGGAAACCTCCCCAGGGACTAGCGGGGGGGATCCAAGAGACCCAGTACTTC	CASRKPPQGLAGGIQETQYF
TRBD2	few	TRBV10-3	TRBJ2-5	TGTGCCATCAGTGACAAAGGGGAGGGGACGGAGACCCAGTACTTC	CAISDKGEGTETQYF
-	many	TRBV25-1	TRBJ2-7	TGTGCCAGCAGTGACAGGACGGTGAGCTCCTACGAGCAGTACTTC	CASSDRTVSSYEQYF
TRBD1	-	TRBV7-3	TRBJ2-1	TGTGCCAGCAGCCCGACGGGACAGGGGAATGAGCAGTTCTTC	CASSPTGQGNEQFF